Reported below is one T cell receptor (beta chain). The sample belongs to a study of technical replicates of blood from several donors. Here immunoSEQ multiplex PCR was the method, and the copy in TCRdb shows in-frame clones only, minus some. The profile shows 84,000 or so clones, 97% of them singletons. This CDR3 spans 13 amino acids. CDR1 and CDR2 from the germline V gene are SGHTA and FQGNSA. The junction had 4 bases not matched to a gene; V was cut back by 6 bases and J by 9 bases. This sequence originates from a human donor in good health. The sample was T cells isolated from PBMCs. The rearrangement links TRBV7-2 to TRBJ2-1; 11 nucleotides match TRBD2. DNA for the CDR3: TGTGCCAGCAGACTAGCGGGAGCTAGTGAGCAGTTCTTC. It specifies CASRLAGASEQFF.